Below, 12 T cell receptor beta chains from the same sample are listed, as sequenced in a study of cytomegalovirus exposure and HLA in healthy donors. The PCR employed 60 Vbeta primers together with 13 Jbeta primers. Sequencing was performed with immunoSEQ multiplex PCR; in TCRdb, only in-frame clones are kept and a portion is missing. The sample holds 110,000 or so clones, 82% seen once. What was sequenced was PBMCs. These receptors originate from a woman aged 18-29 years in good health and CMV-seronegative.

The CDR3 region is CASSETGDTQYF. DNA for the CDR3: TGCGCCAGCAGTGAAACGGGGGATACGCAGTATTTT. V gene TRBV5-1 combines with J gene TRBJ2-3; D possibly corresponds to TRBD2 (5 bases). V lost 5 bases and J lost 6, with 10 bases in between. CDR1 SGHRS and CDR2 YFSETQ come from the germline V gene. There are 12 residues in the CDR3.

CDR3 region: CASSLDGTGTYNEQFF. The CDR3 DNA reads as TGTGCCAGCAGCTTAGATGGGACAGGGACGTACAATGAGCAGTTCTTC. The V gene is TRBV7-8, the J gene TRBJ2-1, with 9 bases fitting TRBD1. Germline V gene lookup returns CDR1 SGHVS and CDR2 FQNEAQ. This CDR3 contains 16 residues. V dropped 1 base and J dropped 4; count of bases not matched to a gene: 5.

This clone showed up just a few times. The rearrangement links TRBV19 to TRBJ1-5, with D unclear. Looked up from germline, CDR1 is LNHDA and CDR2 is SQIVND (reference sequence). V gave up 6 bases and J gave up 2 bases, with 8 bases separating them. This CDR3 has 13 amino acids. Here the CDR3 reads CASSGMGNQPQHF. The CDR3 bases are TGTGCCAGTAGCGGGATGGGCAATCAGCCCCAGCATTTT.

The J gene is TRBJ2-2, the V gene TRBV2, with 9 nucleotides matching TRBD2. Per the germline V gene, CDR1 is SNHLY and CDR2 is FYNNEI. With V trimmed by 9 bases and J by 6 bases, 2 bases remained unmatched. CDR3 size: 12 residues. CDR3 in amino acids: CASSGSAGELFF. The CDR3 DNA is TGTGCCAGTAGCGGGAGTGCCGGGGAGCTGTTTTTT.

The chain couples TRBV5-1 to TRBJ2-2, with 8 bases matching TRBD1. The germline CDR1 and CDR2 sequences are SGHRS and YFSETQ. J gave up 6 bases and V 7 bases, and 14 bases lay outside the gene matches. This CDR3 spans 16 amino acids. The CDR3 region is CASAATWTGLSGELFF. CDR3 DNA sequence: TGCGCCAGCGCTGCGACGTGGACAGGGCTATCCGGGGAGCTGTTTTTT.

This clone appeared a few times. The CDR3 is CASSIIYPIQGQPQHF. In DNA, the CDR3 is TGTGCCAGTAGTATAATCTACCCCATCCAGGGTCAGCCCCAGCATTTT. This chain connects TRBV19 to TRBJ1-5; weak D call: TRBD1 (5 bases). The CDR3 consists of 16 residues. V was cut by 2 bases and J by 6 bases, with 17 bases left in between. Germline assignment: CDR1 LNHDA and CDR2 SQIVND (reference sequence).

The chain uses TRBV29-1 and TRBJ1-1; the match to TRBD1 covers 7 bases. Germline CDR1 reads SQVTM; CDR2 reads ANQGSEA. This CDR3 is 15 amino acids long. V dropped 4 bases and J dropped 6; count of bases not matched to a gene: 14. The CDR3 loop reads CSVAVRTGSRAEAFF. The CDR3 region has the DNA TGCAGCGTTGCCGTCCGGACAGGCAGTAGAGCTGAAGCTTTCTTT.

The genes are TRBV7-9 and TRBJ1-4; weak D call: TRBD1 (6 bases). This CDR3 is 14 amino acids long. V dropped 5 bases and J dropped 3 bases, with 10 bases sitting between them. Per the germline V gene, CDR1 is SEHNR and CDR2 is FQNEAQ (reference sequence). The chain's CDR3 is CASSPRQANEKLFF. The CDR3 DNA is TGTGCCAGCAGCCCTAGACAGGCTAATGAAAAACTGTTTTTT.

This clone was seen a single time. The rearrangement links TRBV7-9 to TRBJ1-5; D perhaps matches TRBD1 (6 bases). Trimming stripped 6 bases from V and 3 bases from J, with 15 bases between. This CDR3 has 15 amino acids. The germline V gene encodes CDR1 SEHNR and CDR2 FQNEAQ (reference sequence). The CDR3 is CASSVSGAYNQPQHF. In DNA, the CDR3 is TGTGCCAGCAGTGTCTCAGGGGCTTACAATCAGCCCCAGCATTTT. Using reference TRBV7-9 and TRBJ1-5 for the parts outside the CDR3, the full variable domain is DTGVSQNPRHKITKRGQNVTFRCDPISEHNRLYWYRQTLGQGPEFLTYFQNEAQLEKSRLLSDRFSAERPKGSFSTLEIQRTEQGDSAMYLCASSVSGAYNQPQHFGDGTRLSIL.

The rearrangement uses TRBV5-6 and TRBJ1-3; 8 bases fit TRBD1. V trimming: 3 bases; J trimming: 0 bases; junction bases outside the gene matches: 2. Germline loops: CDR1 SGHDT, CDR2 YYEEEE. This CDR3 has 15 amino acids. This CDR3 is CASSSGQGSGNTIYF. The DNA of the CDR3 is TGTGCCAGCAGCTCTGGACAGGGCTCTGGAAACACCATATATTTT.

CDR3 sequence: CASRTRSMNTEAFF. CDR3 in DNA: TGTGCCAGCAGGACACGGTCCATGAACACTGAAGCTTTCTTT. This chain links TRBV6-6 with TRBJ1-1; D unclear. The V and J ends lost 6 bases and 0 bases respectively, with 11 bases between them. The germline gives CDR1 MNHNY, CDR2 SVGAGI (reference sequence). The CDR3 has 14 amino acids.

This chain uses TRBV7-2 with TRBJ2-2; no reliable D call. Deletions cut 7 bases from V and 1 base from J, with 13 bases between. Per the germline V gene, CDR1 is SGHTA and CDR2 is FQGNSA. The length of the CDR3 is 15 residues. CDR3 sequence reads: CASTHSNLNTGELFF. The CDR3 DNA is TGTGCCAGCACCCATTCCAACTTGAACACCGGGGAGCTGTTTTTT.